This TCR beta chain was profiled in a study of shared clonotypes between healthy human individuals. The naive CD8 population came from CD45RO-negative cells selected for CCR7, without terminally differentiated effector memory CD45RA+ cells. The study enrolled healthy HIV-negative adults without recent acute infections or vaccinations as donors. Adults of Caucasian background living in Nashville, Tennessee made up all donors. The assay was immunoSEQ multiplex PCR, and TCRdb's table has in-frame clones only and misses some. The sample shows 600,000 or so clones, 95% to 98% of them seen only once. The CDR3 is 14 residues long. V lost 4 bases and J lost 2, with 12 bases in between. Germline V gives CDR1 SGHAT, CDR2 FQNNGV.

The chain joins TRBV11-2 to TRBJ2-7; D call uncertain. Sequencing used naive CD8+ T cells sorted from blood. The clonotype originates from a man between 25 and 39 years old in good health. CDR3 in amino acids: CASSSLGITYEQYF. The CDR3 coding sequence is TGTGCCAGCAGCTCCCTGGGGATCACCTACGAGCAGTACTTC.